This TCR beta chain was sequenced in a study of blood T cell repertoires in COVID-19. Study in general: COVID-19 samples, acute and convalescent, were from the United States, Italy and Spain. Sample material is recorded as cDNA or gDNA derived from T cells, B-cell-depleted T cells, or PBMCs.

CDR1 is LNHDA and CDR2 is SQIVND in the germline V gene (reference sequence). V lost 4 bases and J lost 2; bases outside the gene matches: 13. CDR3 size: 18 residues. Some clones are missing from TCRdb's copy, which holds only in-frame ones; the method was immunoSEQ multiplex PCR. The table includes around 250,000 clones, under 90% detected once. Sequenced input: peripheral blood. The clonotype originates from a woman aged 18-29 years with acute or convalescent COVID-19. The rearrangement uses TRBV19 and TRBJ2-3, with TRBD1 matching 9 bases. The CDR3 is CASSKGTGSFFYTDTQYF. The CDR3 DNA sequence: TGTGCCAGTAGTAAAGGGACAGGGAGTTTCTTCTACACAGATACGCAGTATTTT.